These T cell receptor beta chains were read from a single sample in a study of OX40 agonist ivuxolimab in advanced cancers. Data came from immunoSEQ multiplex PCR; TCRdb stores just in-frame clones and leaves some out. The sample lists tens of thousands of clones, approximately 92% occurring once. Material: CD4+ or CD8+ T cells sorted from blood, obtained in a trial of the OX40 agonist ivuxolimab. The origin of the receptors is an adult with an advanced solid tumor such as melanoma, head and neck, liver or kidney cancer. The CDR3 runs from the conserved cysteine through the conserved F or W. A D gene is named only where the DNA matches it firmly. Clone size is given for some rows only: seen once, a few or many times, or a class if the clone is expanded.

v_call	j_call	d_call	clone_size	cdr3_aa	cdr3_nt
TRBV18	TRBJ2-5	.	.	CASSLRVTTQETQYF	TGTGCCAGCTCACTCAGGGTGACTACACAAGAGACCCAGTACTTC
TRBV27	TRBJ1-2	.	once	CASSSVGGFGYTF	TGTGCCAGCAGTTCGGTAGGGGGTTTTGGCTACACCTTC
TRBV15	TRBJ2-3	.	.	CATSRVRGATDTQYF	TGTGCCACCAGCAGAGTTCGAGGGGCCACAGATACGCAGTATTTT
TRBV5-4	TRBJ1-1	.	.	CASSFRGMNTEAFF	TGTGCCAGCAGTTTCAGGGGTATGAACACTGAAGCTTTCTTT
TRBV6-6	TRBJ2-7	TRBD1	.	CASRQGATYYEQYF	TGTGCCAGCAGGCAGGGGGCCACCTACTACGAGCAGTACTTC
TRBV27	TRBJ2-1	.	.	CASSLTSHPYNEQFF	TGTGCCAGCAGTTTAACTAGTCACCCCTACAATGAGCAGTTCTTC
TRBV11-2	TRBJ2-3	TRBD2	.	CASSSWTSGGTDTQYF	TGTGCCAGCAGCTCTTGGACTAGCGGGGGCACAGATACGCAGTATTTT
TRBV6-5	TRBJ1-1	.	.	CASSYSRLAIEAFF	TGTGCCAGCAGTTACTCCAGACTTGCCATCGAAGCTTTCTTT
TRBV6-5	TRBJ2-7	.	.	CASSPLQFEQYF	TGTGCCAGCAGTCCCCTGCAGTTCGAGCAGTACTTC
TRBV7-8	TRBJ1-2	.	.	CASSYDSYGYTF	TGTGCCAGCAGCTACGACAGCTATGGCTACACCTTC
TRBV18	TRBJ2-5	.	.	CASSSPGNAPQETQYF	TGTGCCAGCTCATCCCCAGGAAACGCCCCACAAGAGACCCAGTACTTC